This TCR beta chain was recorded in a study of shared clonotypes between healthy human individuals. Data came from immunoSEQ multiplex PCR; TCRdb stores just in-frame clones and leaves some out. The repertoire holds some 2,500,000 clones, with about nine tenths as singletons. The trim removed 2 bases at V and 3 bases at J, leaving 8 bases unmatched. CDR3 length equals 15 residues. Germline values: CDR1 SGHRS, CDR2 YFSETQ. The sequencing input was naive CD4+ T cells from PBMCs. Documented subset: CD45RA+ positively selected. This clonotype was sampled from a young man in good health. Some clones in this sample may be carry-over from other donors' samples. This chain joins TRBV5-1 and TRBJ2-7; 7 nucleotides match TRBD2. The CDR3, as DNA: TGCGCCAGCAGCTTCCGGAGCGGGAACGACTACGAGCAGTACTTC. Its translation: CASSFRSGNDYEQYF.